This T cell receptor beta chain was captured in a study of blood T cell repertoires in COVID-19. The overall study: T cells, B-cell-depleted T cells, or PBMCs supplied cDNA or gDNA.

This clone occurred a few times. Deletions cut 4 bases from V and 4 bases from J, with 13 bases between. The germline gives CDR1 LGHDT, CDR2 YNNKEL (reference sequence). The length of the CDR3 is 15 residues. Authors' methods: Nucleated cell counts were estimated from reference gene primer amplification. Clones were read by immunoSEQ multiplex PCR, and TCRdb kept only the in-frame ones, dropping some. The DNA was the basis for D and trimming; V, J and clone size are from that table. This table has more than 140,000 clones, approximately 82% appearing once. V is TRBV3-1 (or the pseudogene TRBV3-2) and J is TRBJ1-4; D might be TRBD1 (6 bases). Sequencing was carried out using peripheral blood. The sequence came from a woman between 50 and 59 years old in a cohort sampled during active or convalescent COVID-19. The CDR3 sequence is CASSRKGVFNEKLFF. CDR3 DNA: TGTGCCAGCAGCCGAAAGGGGGTTTTTAATGAAAAACTGTTTTTT.